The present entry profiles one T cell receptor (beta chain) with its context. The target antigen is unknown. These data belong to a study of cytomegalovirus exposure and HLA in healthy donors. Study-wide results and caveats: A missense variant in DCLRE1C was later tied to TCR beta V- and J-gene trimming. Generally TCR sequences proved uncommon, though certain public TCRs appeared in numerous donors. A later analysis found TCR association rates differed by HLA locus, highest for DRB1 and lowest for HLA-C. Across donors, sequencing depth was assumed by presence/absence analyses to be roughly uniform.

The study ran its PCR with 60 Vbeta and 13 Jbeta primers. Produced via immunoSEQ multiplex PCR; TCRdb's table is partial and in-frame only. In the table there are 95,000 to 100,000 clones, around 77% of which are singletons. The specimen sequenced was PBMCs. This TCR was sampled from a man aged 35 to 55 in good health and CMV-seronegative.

CDR3 region: CASSLGWASGGFF. The DNA of the CDR3 is TGTGCCAGCAGCTTAGGGTGGGCTAGCGGGGGGTTCTTC. The rearrangement uses TRBV7-8 and TRBJ2-1, with 10 bases matching TRBD2. V shed 1 base, J shed 15 bases, and the junction held 6 bases outside the gene matches. Germline V lookup: CDR1 SGHVS, CDR2 FQNEAQ. This CDR3 is built from 13 residues.